This passage covers 22 T cell receptor beta chains from one sample sequenced in a study of T cells in Graves' hyperthyroidism and ophthalmopathy. Amplification targeted TCR beta CDR3 regions from RNA transcripts. First-round RT-PCR targeting the TCR CDR3 was performed with the HTBI primer set. MiXCR, applied by TCRdb to the multiplex PCR reads, yields one record per CDR3 protein. In the table there are approximately 610,000 distinct CDR3 sequences, about a sixth of which are singletons. Material: blood. The receptors stem from a woman between 18 and 30 years old with Graves' hyperthyroidism.

This chain uses TRBV6-4 with TRBJ2-7, with TRBD1 matching over 7 bases. From germline, CDR1 is MRHNA and CDR2 SNTAGT. The length of the CDR3 is 14 residues. J was trimmed by 3 bases and V by 5 bases; bases with no gene match: 7. The CDR3 loop is CASSTGALLYEQYF. In nucleotides, the CDR3 is TGTGCCAGCAGTACAGGGGCGCTCCTCTACGAGCAGTACTTC.

This clonotype was detected only a few times. The gene calls are TRBV2 and TRBJ2-3; 12 bases fit TRBD2. This CDR3 region has 17 residues. Unmatched junction bases numbered 7, after V lost 2 bases and J lost 4 bases. CDR1 and CDR2 from the germline V gene are SNHLY and FYNNEI. The CDR3 nucleotides are TGTGCCAGCAGTGAACCCCTAGCGGGAGGGCCCCCAGATACGCAGTATTTT. Protein product: CASSEPLAGGPPDTQYF.

About this clonotype: Since a much larger clone is just one base distant, this may be a read error. The V and J genes are TRBV7-8 and TRBJ2-2; D is perhaps TRBD2 (5 bases). This CDR3 spans 14 amino acids. The germline gives CDR1 SGHVS, CDR2 FQNEAQ. V was cut by 5 bases and J by 6 bases, with 13 bases left in between. CDR3 amino acids: CASSQRRYSGELFF. In DNA form, the CDR3 reads TGTGCCAGCAGCCAACGGAGGTATTCCGGGGAGCTGTTTTTT. The entire variable domain, with the rest obtained from reference TRBV7-8 and TRBJ2-2, is as follows: GAGVSQSPRYKVAKRGQDVALRCDPISGHVSLFWYQQALGQGPEFLTYFQNEAQLDKSGLPSDRFFAERPEGSVSTLKIQRTQQEDSAVYLCASSQRRYSGELFFGEGSRLTVL.

The chain couples TRBV20-1 to TRBJ2-7; TRBD1 agrees at 7 bases. This CDR3 region has 15 residues. Trimming removed 0 bases from V and 4 bases from J; junction bases left unmatched: 9. Germline V lookup: CDR1 DFQATT, CDR2 SNEGSKA (reference sequence). CDR3 region: CSARDLETGPYEQYF. CDR3 nucleotides: TGCAGTGCTAGAGATCTAGAGACAGGGCCTTACGAGCAGTACTTC.

As DNA, the CDR3 is TGCAGTGCTAGAGATGTACCACGAGGATATGAAAAACTGTTTTTT. This translates into CSARDVPRGYEKLFF. This rearrangement joins TRBV20-1 to TRBJ1-4; unclear D gene. Trimming took off 0 bases at V and 6 bases at J, with 14 bases between the two ends. CDR3 length: 15 residues. Germline V CDR1 and CDR2: DFQATT, SNEGSKA (reference sequence).

This clonotype has more than one count but fewer than ten. The CDR3 DNA sequence: TGCGCCAGCAGCTTCTCCTTCCGGGACAGGGGCGACGGTGTGTTCTTC. This translates into CASSFSFRDRGDGVFF. The rearrangement links TRBV4-1 to TRBJ2-1; 10 bases align to TRBD1. CDR3 length: 16 residues. CDR1 is MGHRA, CDR2 YSYEKL, per germline. Unmatched junction bases numbered 19, after V lost 5 bases and J lost 15 bases.

The chain uses TRBV20-1 and TRBJ2-2; 12 positions agree with TRBD2. The V segment lost 3 bases and the J segment 5 bases; nucleotides outside the gene matches: 10. This CDR3 has 17 residues. Germline V CDR1 and CDR2: DFQATT, SNEGSKA (reference sequence). CDR3 coding DNA: TGCAGTGCTAGCGGTCTAGCGGGGGGGCCGAGGACCGGGGAGCTGTTTTTT. As protein: CSASGLAGGPRTGELFF.

Of note for this clonotype: The junction does not match germline at one end; this may be a read error. The chain's CDR3 is CASSLTGTNYGYSF. CDR3 sequence (DNA): TGTGCCAGCAGCTTGACAGGGACTAACTATGGCTACAGCTTC. The V gene is TRBV7-9, the J gene TRBJ1-2; TRBD1 matches at 7 bases. The CDR3 runs 14 residues. Germline-derived CDR1 and CDR2 are SEHNR and FQNEAQ (reference sequence).

In its sample, this clonotype was seen many times. The chain carries TRBV20-1 and TRBJ2-5; TRBD1 agrees at 7 bases. The CDR3 spans 13 residues. V gave up 6 bases and J gave up 2 bases; unmatched junction bases: 6. The germline gives CDR1 DFQATT, CDR2 SNEGSKA (reference sequence). In DNA, the CDR3 is TGCAGTGCAAAAAGGACAGGACAAGAGACCCAGTACTTC. Translated, it gives CSAKRTGQETQYF.

The rearrangement links TRBV15 to TRBJ2-1, with 7 bases identical to TRBD1. The length of the CDR3 is 16 residues. With 1 base clipped from V and 4 bases from J, the junction kept 7 bases outside the gene matches. CDR1 and CDR2 (germline): LNHNV, YYDKDF (reference sequence). Here the CDR3 reads CATSRGTGTVYNEQFF. The CDR3 bases are TGTGCCACCAGCAGAGGGACCGGGACAGTATACAATGAGCAGTTCTTC. The whole variable domain, remainder taken from reference TRBV15 and TRBJ2-1, is DAMVIQNPRYQVTQFGKPVTLSCSQTLNHNVMYWYQQKSSQAPKLLFHYYDKDFNNEADTPDNFQSRRPNTSFCFLDIRSPGLGDTAMYLCATSRGTGTVYNEQFFGPGTRLTVL.

This clonotype was detected ten times or more. V and J are TRBV5-1 and TRBJ2-3; the match to TRBD2 covers 12 bases. V was clipped by 4 bases and J by 2 bases; unmatched bases: 5. The CDR3 runs 16 residues. Germline values: CDR1 SGHRS, CDR2 YFSETQ. The CDR3 sequence is CASSLAGGPPTDTQYF. The CDR3 region has the DNA TGCGCCAGCAGCCTAGCGGGGGGGCCCCCCACAGATACGCAGTATTTT.

The chain recombines TRBV29-1 with TRBJ2-5, with D perhaps TRBD2 (6 bases). This CDR3 region has 15 residues. Germline lookup yields CDR1 SQVTM and CDR2 ANQGSEA. V was shortened by 5 bases and J by 6 bases, with 22 bases between the two germline ends. CDR3 residues: CSVQPGGGSVKTQYF. In nucleotides, the CDR3 is TGCAGCGTTCAACCCGGTGGGGGGAGCGTAAAGACCCAGTACTTC.

This clonotype was detected only a few times. This sequence joins TRBV5-1 and TRBJ1-3; TRBD1 is a possible D gene (5 bases). The CDR3 spans 15 residues. The germline V and J ends were trimmed by 0 bases and 4 bases, with 11 bases remaining between them. Germline V CDR1 and CDR2: SGHRS, YFSETQ. The CDR3 sequence: CASSLVAGMGNTIYF. The CDR3 DNA sequence: TGCGCCAGCAGCTTGGTGGCAGGGATGGGAAACACCATATATTTT.

This clonotype was observed a few times. This chain uses TRBV20-1 with TRBJ2-6, with D possibly being TRBD2 (5 bases). The V gene's germline CDR1 is DFQATT and CDR2 SNEGSKA (reference sequence). Trimming removed 6 bases from V and 6 bases from J, with 21 bases in between. The CDR3 is 16 residues long. CDR3 DNA: TGCAGTGCCTCATTGGTGGCCCCGGGGAAGGCCAACGTCCTGACTTTC. Protein product: CSASLVAPGKANVLTF.

This clonotype was counted a few times. J is TRBJ2-7 and V is TRBV6-4, with D perhaps TRBD2 (5 bases). There are 14 residues in the CDR3. Germline CDR1 reads MRHNA; CDR2 reads SNTAGT. Between the trimmed V and J ends, which lost 3 bases and 6 bases, there was a span of 15 bases. For the CDR3, the DNA is TGTGCCAGCAGTGAGAACCTGGAGGCGTCCGAGCAGTACTTC. This encodes CASSENLEASEQYF.

The chain uses TRBV24-1 and TRBJ1-2; D call uncertain. Germline V gene data show CDR1 as KGHDR and CDR2 as SFDVKD. CDR3 length: 16 residues. Trimming left V 2 bases short and J 2 bases short, with 14 bases between. DNA of the CDR3: TGTGCCACCAGTGATTCCCGGGCGGGTTTCAACTATGGCTACACCTTC. This encodes CATSDSRAGFNYGYTF.

Many counts were recorded for this clonotype. This chain joins TRBV27 and TRBJ2-5; D might be TRBD1 or TRBD2, each matching 5 bases. Germline CDR1 is MNHEY and CDR2 is SMNVEV (reference sequence). The V gene lost 5 bases and the J gene lost 1 base, with 14 bases spanning the gap. There are 15 residues in the CDR3. CDR3 DNA: TGTGCCAGCAGTCCGGGGACCTACCCCCAAGAGACCCAGTACTTC. It encodes CASSPGTYPQETQYF.

The chain carries TRBV20-1 and TRBJ2-2; D is undetermined. CDR1 is DFQATT, CDR2 SNEGSKA, per germline (reference sequence). V was cut by 3 bases and J by 2 bases, with 10 bases left in between. CDR3 length: 14 residues. DNA of the CDR3: TGCAGTGCTAGGAAAAGGGCAAACACCGGGGAGCTGTTTTTT. Translation gives CSARKRANTGELFF.

The chain is built from TRBV18 and TRBJ1-5; 9 nucleotides line up with TRBD1. The CDR3 has 16 amino acids. V gave up 1 base and J gave up 4 bases; unmatched junction bases: 5. CDR1 is KGHSH, CDR2 LQKENI, per germline. The CDR3 is CASSPQDRGMNQPQHF. Written as DNA, the CDR3 is TGTGCCAGCTCACCACAGGACAGGGGTATGAATCAGCCCCAGCATTTT.

To note about this clonotype: A much more abundant neighbour one base away suggests this may be a read error. The chain employs TRBV12-3 or TRBV12-4 and TRBJ2-5; no reliable D call. The ends were cut back, 7 bases at V and 5 bases at J, with 11 bases in the middle. The CDR3 spans 12 residues. CDR3 amino acids: CASTDGSETQYF. In nucleotides, the CDR3 is TGTGCCAGCACGGACGGTTCGGAGACCCAGTACTTC.

The rearrangement joins TRBV29-1 to TRBJ2-3; 9 bases align to TRBD2. V dropped 3 bases and J dropped 4; count of bases not matched to a gene: 5. This CDR3 has 14 residues. The germline gives CDR1 SQVTM, CDR2 ANQGSEA. The CDR3 DNA reads as TGCAGCGTTGACCCGACTAGCGGAGCAGATACGCAGTATTTT. Translated: CSVDPTSGADTQYF.

This clonotype was seen repeatedly, ten times or more. This chain joins TRBV5-1 and TRBJ2-1, with 7 nucleotides matching TRBD2. V dropped 4 bases and J dropped 5; count of bases not matched to a gene: 9. CDR3 length equals 15 residues. Germline loops: CDR1 SGHRS, CDR2 YFSETQ. The CDR3 DNA follows: TGCGCCAGCAGCGCCGGACTAGGGCTTAACAATGAGCAGTTCTTC. Its protein is CASSAGLGLNNEQFF.